This TCR beta chain was documented in a study of blood T cells in healthy people across ages. Every sample gave at least 6 micrograms of total RNA when it was extracted. Concerning this clonotype: What it binds is not known.

Study results and limitations: The percentage of naive T cells correlated strongly with TCR beta diversity.

Combining a sample-barcoded 5' primer with a J-beta primer mix, a second PCR ran for 7 to 11 cycles. Each cDNA was tagged by a template-switch adaptor containing 12 random nucleotides. One entry per CDR3 protein results from TCRdb running MiXCR on the 5' RACE reads. This table holds some 1,500,000 distinct CDR3 sequences, approximately 43% found once. The CDR3 runs 13 residues. V dropped 8 bases and J dropped 6 bases, with 14 bases sitting between them. The V and J genes are TRBV12-3 or TRBV12-4 and TRBJ2-1; the D is unclear. The source material was blood. This receptor was obtained from a woman aged 18 to 35 in good health. The CDR3 nucleotides read TGTGCCAGCCAACTGAACACCCTCAATGAGCAGTTCTTC. Amino acids: CASQLNTLNEQFF.